This T cell receptor (beta chain) originates from a study of blood T cell repertoires in COVID-19. Turning to the study itself: Donors in the United States, Italy and Spain gave samples during acute or convalescent COVID-19. The analysed material was cDNA or gDNA that came from T cells, B-cell-depleted T cells, or PBMCs.

Repertoires were generated with immunoSEQ multiplex PCR, while TCRdb's copy carries only in-frame clones and drops some. The data show roughly 250,000 clones, 84% seen once. The length of the CDR3 is 12 residues. Trimming took off 3 bases at V and 9 bases at J, with 12 bases between the two ends. The receptor was derived from a man aged 50 or older with active or convalescent COVID-19. The chain uses TRBV12-3 or TRBV12-4 and TRBJ2-7; tentatively, D is TRBD1 (5 bases). Sequenced input: peripheral blood. CDR3 sequence: CASSLGLTGQYF. CDR3 coding DNA: TGTGCCAGCAGTTTGGGCCTCACAGGGCAGTACTTC.